A selection of T cell receptor beta chains follows, all from one sample in a study of T cells in Graves' hyperthyroidism and ophthalmopathy. Using its own MiXCR run on the multiplex PCR reads, TCRdb lists one record per CDR3 protein. Among about 480,000 distinct CDR3 sequences listed, roughly 14% were seen once. The sample comprised blood. All receptors derive from a woman younger than 35 with Graves' hyperthyroidism. Both conserved end residues are trimmed from each CDR3.

v_call: TRBV12-3/TRBV12-4; j_call: TRBJ2-3; cdr3_aa: ASTGTRSTDTQY
v_call: TRBV12-5; j_call: TRBJ2-5; cdr3_aa: ASGFRQTQY
v_call: TRBV12-5; j_call: TRBJ1-1; cdr3_aa: ASGLPLTGEDTEAF
v_call: TRBV9; j_call: TRBJ1-6; cdr3_aa: ASSVVENSPLH
v_call: TRBV2; j_call: TRBJ2-1; cdr3_aa: ASSEMYGTSVYNEQF
v_call: TRBV4-1; j_call: TRBJ1-4; cdr3_aa: ASSQFFPGVKLF
v_call: TRBV7-3; j_call: TRBJ2-1; cdr3_aa: ASSNGQAYNEQF
v_call: TRBV24-1; j_call: TRBJ2-5; cdr3_aa: ATSDIQETQY
v_call: TRBV11-2; j_call: TRBJ2-1; cdr3_aa: ASSFSGRAHNEQF
v_call: TRBV20-1; j_call: TRBJ2-5; cdr3_aa: SARDQAGTVETQY
v_call: TRBV12-3/TRBV12-4; j_call: TRBJ1-2; cdr3_aa: ASSLVPHILGYT
v_call: TRBV24-1; j_call: TRBJ1-5; cdr3_aa: ATSPGTGAYQPQH
v_call: TRBV30; j_call: TRBJ2-7; cdr3_aa: AWSPSGYEQY
v_call: TRBV11-3; j_call: TRBJ1-1; cdr3_aa: ASSFLMNTEAF
v_call: TRBV4-1; j_call: TRBJ2-4; cdr3_aa: ASSQTSGLAKNIQY
v_call: TRBV12-3/TRBV12-4; j_call: TRBJ2-2; cdr3_aa: ASSFLVRINTGELF
v_call: TRBV5-6; j_call: TRBJ1-1; cdr3_aa: ASSPGTGFTEAF
v_call: TRBV7-2; j_call: TRBJ2-3; cdr3_aa: ASRPMGGGLDTQY
v_call: TRBV7-6; j_call: TRBJ2-2; cdr3_aa: ASRHHPRTPIVAGELF
v_call: TRBV12-3/TRBV12-4; j_call: TRBJ1-1; cdr3_aa: ASSFGGQGANEAF
v_call: TRBV24-1; j_call: TRBJ2-5; cdr3_aa: ATSDDRYLTGRQETQY
v_call: TRBV10-2; j_call: TRBJ1-1; cdr3_aa: ASISANTEAF
v_call: TRBV19; j_call: TRBJ2-1; cdr3_aa: ASSQSTSGYNEQF
v_call: TRBV30; j_call: TRBJ1-1; cdr3_aa: AWSKGFEAF
v_call: TRBV6-1; j_call: TRBJ2-1; cdr3_aa: ASSFLGASGNNEQF
v_call: TRBV9; j_call: TRBJ1-2; cdr3_aa: ASSVELGPLSYGYT
v_call: TRBV18; j_call: TRBJ1-3; cdr3_aa: ASSSRLRDKPTSGNTIY
v_call: TRBV19; j_call: TRBJ1-5; cdr3_aa: ASREGQGGNQPQH
v_call: TRBV11-3; j_call: TRBJ1-2; cdr3_aa: ASSLVRTGQVDGDYGYT
v_call: TRBV19; j_call: TRBJ2-1; cdr3_aa: ASTQGSLNEQF
v_call: TRBV19; j_call: TRBJ1-1; cdr3_aa: ASSIDPTGSNTEAF
v_call: TRBV5-1; j_call: TRBJ1-1; cdr3_aa: ASSRQGTEAF
v_call: TRBV29-1; j_call: TRBJ2-3; cdr3_aa: SVENPPDHLTDTQY
v_call: TRBV5-1; j_call: TRBJ1-1; cdr3_aa: ASSLGQTEAF
v_call: TRBV13; j_call: TRBJ2-3; cdr3_aa: ASSTRTRGTDTQY
v_call: TRBV6-1; j_call: TRBJ2-1; cdr3_aa: ASSEAGGLVAEQF
v_call: TRBV12-3/TRBV12-4; j_call: TRBJ2-1; cdr3_aa: ATGGSGSGGDNEQF
v_call: TRBV9; j_call: TRBJ2-5; cdr3_aa: ASSARDSIIQETQY
v_call: TRBV5-1; j_call: TRBJ1-1; cdr3_aa: ASSFQVTTGWVENTEAF
v_call: TRBV12-3/TRBV12-4; j_call: TRBJ2-5; cdr3_aa: ASRGGGGGWTQY
v_call: TRBV27; j_call: TRBJ2-3; cdr3_aa: ASRRAYSTDTQY
v_call: TRBV11-3; j_call: TRBJ2-3; cdr3_aa: ASSPRTSGISTQY
v_call: TRBV5-5; j_call: TRBJ1-1; cdr3_aa: ASIRGEWSTEAF
v_call: TRBV11-2; j_call: TRBJ1-4; cdr3_aa: ASHSAGQFNEKLF
v_call: TRBV27; j_call: TRBJ1-1; cdr3_aa: ASSFGGNSNTEAF
v_call: TRBV12-3/TRBV12-4; j_call: TRBJ1-2; cdr3_aa: ASSPTGAGGTYGYT
v_call: TRBV6-5; j_call: TRBJ1-2; cdr3_aa: ASSYYTGGIGNYGYT
v_call: TRBV11-3; j_call: TRBJ2-1; cdr3_aa: ASSLGQNSYNEQF
v_call: TRBV29-1; j_call: TRBJ2-1; cdr3_aa: SVEPPRGGRNEQF
v_call: TRBV6-5; j_call: TRBJ1-1; cdr3_aa: ASSYSRDRATREAF
v_call: TRBV7-3; j_call: TRBJ2-2; cdr3_aa: ASSPGGSTPGELF
v_call: TRBV4-1; j_call: TRBJ1-1; cdr3_aa: ASRRQGDEAF